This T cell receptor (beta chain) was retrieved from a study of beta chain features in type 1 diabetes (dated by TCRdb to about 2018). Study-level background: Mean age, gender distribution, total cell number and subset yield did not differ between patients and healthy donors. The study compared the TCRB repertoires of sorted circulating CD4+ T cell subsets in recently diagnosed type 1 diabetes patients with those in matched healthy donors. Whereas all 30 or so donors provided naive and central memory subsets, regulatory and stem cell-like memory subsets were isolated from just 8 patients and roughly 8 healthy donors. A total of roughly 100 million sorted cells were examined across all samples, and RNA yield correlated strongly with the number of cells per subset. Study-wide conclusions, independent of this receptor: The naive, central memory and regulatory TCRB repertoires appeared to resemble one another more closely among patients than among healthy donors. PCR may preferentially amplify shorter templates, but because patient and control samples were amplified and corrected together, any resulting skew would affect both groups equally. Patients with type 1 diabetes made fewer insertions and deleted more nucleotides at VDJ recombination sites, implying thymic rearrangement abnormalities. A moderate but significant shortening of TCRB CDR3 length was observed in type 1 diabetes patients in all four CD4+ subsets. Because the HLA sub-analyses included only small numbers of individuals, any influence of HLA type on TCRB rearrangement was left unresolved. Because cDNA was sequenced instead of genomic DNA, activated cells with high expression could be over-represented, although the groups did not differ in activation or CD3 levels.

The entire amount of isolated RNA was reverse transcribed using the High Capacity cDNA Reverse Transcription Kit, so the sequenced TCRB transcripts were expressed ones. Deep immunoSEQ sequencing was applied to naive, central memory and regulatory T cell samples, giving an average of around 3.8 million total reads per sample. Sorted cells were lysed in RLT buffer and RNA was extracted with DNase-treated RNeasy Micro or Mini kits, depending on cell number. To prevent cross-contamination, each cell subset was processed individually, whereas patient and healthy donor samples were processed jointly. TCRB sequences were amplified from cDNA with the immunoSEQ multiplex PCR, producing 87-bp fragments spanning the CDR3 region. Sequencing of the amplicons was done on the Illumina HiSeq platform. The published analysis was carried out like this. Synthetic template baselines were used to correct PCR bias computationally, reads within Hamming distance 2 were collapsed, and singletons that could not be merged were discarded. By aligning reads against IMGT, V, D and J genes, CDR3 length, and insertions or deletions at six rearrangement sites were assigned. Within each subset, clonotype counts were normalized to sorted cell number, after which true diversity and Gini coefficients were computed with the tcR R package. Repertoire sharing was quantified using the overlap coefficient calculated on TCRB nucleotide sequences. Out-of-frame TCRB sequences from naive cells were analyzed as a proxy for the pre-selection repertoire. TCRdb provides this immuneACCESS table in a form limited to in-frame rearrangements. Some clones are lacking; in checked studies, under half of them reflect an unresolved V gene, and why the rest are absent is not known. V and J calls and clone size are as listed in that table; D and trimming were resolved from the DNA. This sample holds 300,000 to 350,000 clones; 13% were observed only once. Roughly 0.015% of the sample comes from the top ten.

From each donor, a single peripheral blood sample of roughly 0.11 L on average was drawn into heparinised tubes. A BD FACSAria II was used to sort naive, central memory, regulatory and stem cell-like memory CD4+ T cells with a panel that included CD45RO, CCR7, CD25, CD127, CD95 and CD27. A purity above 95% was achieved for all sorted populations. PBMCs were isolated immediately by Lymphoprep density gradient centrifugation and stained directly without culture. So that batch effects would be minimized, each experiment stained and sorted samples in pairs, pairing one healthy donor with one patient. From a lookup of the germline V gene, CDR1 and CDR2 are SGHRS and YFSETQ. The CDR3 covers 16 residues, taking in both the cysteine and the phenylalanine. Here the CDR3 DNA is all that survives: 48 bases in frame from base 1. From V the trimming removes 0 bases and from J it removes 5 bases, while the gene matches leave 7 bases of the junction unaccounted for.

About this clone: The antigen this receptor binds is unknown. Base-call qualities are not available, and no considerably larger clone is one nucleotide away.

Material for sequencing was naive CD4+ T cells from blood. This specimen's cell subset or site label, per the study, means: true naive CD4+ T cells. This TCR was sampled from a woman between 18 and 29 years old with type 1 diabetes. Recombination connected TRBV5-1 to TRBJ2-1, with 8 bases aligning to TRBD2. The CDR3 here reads CASSLASSGLNNEQFF. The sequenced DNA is TGCGCCAGCAGCTTGGCGTCTAGCGGGTTAAACAATGAGCAGTTCTTC.